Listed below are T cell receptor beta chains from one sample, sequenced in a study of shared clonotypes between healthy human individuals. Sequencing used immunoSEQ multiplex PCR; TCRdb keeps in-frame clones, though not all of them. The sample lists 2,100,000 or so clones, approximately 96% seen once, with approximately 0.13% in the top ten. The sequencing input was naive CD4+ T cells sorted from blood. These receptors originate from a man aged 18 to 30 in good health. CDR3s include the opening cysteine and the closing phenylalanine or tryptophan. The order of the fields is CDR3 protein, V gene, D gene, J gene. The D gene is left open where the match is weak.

cdr3_aa: CAWSEKGANQPQHF
v_call: TRBV30
d_call: TRBD1
j_call: TRBJ1-5

cdr3_aa: CASSLGWGDTEAFF
v_call: TRBV5-4
d_call: NA
j_call: TRBJ1-1

cdr3_aa: CATSRGRLAGSSYNEQFF
v_call: TRBV15
d_call: TRBD2
j_call: TRBJ2-1

cdr3_aa: CASSDRQNQETQYF
v_call: TRBV10-2
d_call: NA
j_call: TRBJ2-5

cdr3_aa: CASSLETGGNTEAFF
v_call: TRBV7-9
d_call: TRBD1
j_call: TRBJ1-1

cdr3_aa: CASSPPSRGAGANVLTF
v_call: TRBV7-2
d_call: NA
j_call: TRBJ2-6

cdr3_aa: CASSSPGQGYGANVLTF
v_call: TRBV19
d_call: TRBD1
j_call: TRBJ2-6

cdr3_aa: CASSLTGGETQYF
v_call: TRBV7-7
d_call: NA
j_call: TRBJ2-5

cdr3_aa: CASSPMSYEQYF
v_call: TRBV18
d_call: NA
j_call: TRBJ2-7

cdr3_aa: CASSFGGTEAFF
v_call: TRBV5-8
d_call: NA
j_call: TRBJ1-1

cdr3_aa: CASSQTGANVLTF
v_call: TRBV5-6
d_call: NA
j_call: TRBJ2-6

cdr3_aa: CASSYSSSLNTEAFF
v_call: TRBV6-6
d_call: NA
j_call: TRBJ1-1

cdr3_aa: CASRPGPSGLDTQYF
v_call: TRBV2
d_call: NA
j_call: TRBJ2-3

cdr3_aa: CASSFRLAGSYEQYF
v_call: TRBV27
d_call: TRBD2
j_call: TRBJ2-7

cdr3_aa: CASSLITTGNTIYF
v_call: TRBV7-2
d_call: NA
j_call: TRBJ1-3

cdr3_aa: CASSAGGLYEQYF
v_call: TRBV5-1
d_call: TRBD2
j_call: TRBJ2-7

cdr3_aa: CASSYSIQGGSPLHF
v_call: TRBV6-6
d_call: NA
j_call: TRBJ1-6

cdr3_aa: CASSSRPGLSGNTIYF
v_call: TRBV11-2
d_call: NA
j_call: TRBJ1-3

cdr3_aa: CASSLSVTPSSYEQYF
v_call: TRBV7-2
d_call: NA
j_call: TRBJ2-7

cdr3_aa: CASSLETLLGELFF
v_call: TRBV7-6
d_call: NA
j_call: TRBJ2-2

cdr3_aa: CASSMNLGQNEKLFF
v_call: TRBV19
d_call: NA
j_call: TRBJ1-4

cdr3_aa: CASSQETIGRGRVSTEAFF
v_call: TRBV4-1
d_call: TRBD1
j_call: TRBJ1-1

cdr3_aa: CASSTRTGGSYEQYF
v_call: TRBV7-2
d_call: TRBD1
j_call: TRBJ2-7

cdr3_aa: CASSRSGSLGFEQFF
v_call: TRBV6-6
d_call: TRBD2
j_call: TRBJ2-1

cdr3_aa: CASRGAGSSYNEQFF
v_call: TRBV2
d_call: NA
j_call: TRBJ2-1

cdr3_aa: CASRTLAGGPYEQYF
v_call: TRBV2
d_call: TRBD2
j_call: TRBJ2-7

cdr3_aa: CASSQGKLRRDYEQYF
v_call: TRBV23-1
d_call: NA
j_call: TRBJ2-7

cdr3_aa: CTSSQVEDGTNEKLFF
v_call: TRBV1
d_call: NA
j_call: TRBJ1-4

cdr3_aa: CASSEQAGGYEQYF
v_call: TRBV2
d_call: NA
j_call: TRBJ2-7

cdr3_aa: CASSFPGGGTDTQYF
v_call: TRBV11-2
d_call: NA
j_call: TRBJ2-3

cdr3_aa: CASSKGPEQYF
v_call: TRBV6-5
d_call: NA
j_call: TRBJ2-7

cdr3_aa: CASSYSQGPGPLGAFF
v_call: TRBV6-5
d_call: NA
j_call: TRBJ1-1

cdr3_aa: CASRGEGAATEAFF
v_call: TRBV5-1
d_call: NA
j_call: TRBJ1-1

cdr3_aa: CASSHRSSGQATFETQYF
v_call: TRBV18
d_call: TRBD1
j_call: TRBJ2-5

cdr3_aa: CASSESGENYGYTF
v_call: TRBV10-2
d_call: NA
j_call: TRBJ1-2

cdr3_aa: CASSLVSAQAADTQYF
v_call: TRBV7-6
d_call: NA
j_call: TRBJ2-3

cdr3_aa: CASSEAGGARSYGYTF
v_call: TRBV2
d_call: NA
j_call: TRBJ1-2

cdr3_aa: CASSPPGGETQYF
v_call: TRBV7-6
d_call: NA
j_call: TRBJ2-5

cdr3_aa: CASSEGQYYEQYF
v_call: TRBV10-2
d_call: NA
j_call: TRBJ2-7

cdr3_aa: CASSPRLAAAYEQYF
v_call: TRBV11-2
d_call: TRBD2
j_call: TRBJ2-7

cdr3_aa: CASRNPGQGFGYTF
v_call: TRBV6-1
d_call: TRBD1
j_call: TRBJ1-2

cdr3_aa: CASSQEGRELFF
v_call: TRBV4-3
d_call: NA
j_call: TRBJ2-2

cdr3_aa: CASSLDGASGSLNTGELFF
v_call: TRBV5-1
d_call: TRBD2
j_call: TRBJ2-2

cdr3_aa: CASSESGLAGGEQYF
v_call: TRBV10-1
d_call: TRBD2
j_call: TRBJ2-7

cdr3_aa: CASSLPGLEQYF
v_call: TRBV7-6
d_call: NA
j_call: TRBJ2-7

cdr3_aa: CAISDGDGYTF
v_call: TRBV10-3
d_call: NA
j_call: TRBJ1-2

cdr3_aa: CASSHRASGDTQYF
v_call: TRBV28
d_call: NA
j_call: TRBJ2-3

cdr3_aa: CASSRALAGGPYNEQFF
v_call: TRBV19
d_call: TRBD2
j_call: TRBJ2-1

cdr3_aa: CASRDPGTSSLEQYF
v_call: TRBV19
d_call: NA
j_call: TRBJ2-7

cdr3_aa: CASSLTPGWGNYGYTF
v_call: TRBV28
d_call: NA
j_call: TRBJ1-2

cdr3_aa: CASSPGTDSYEQYF
v_call: TRBV18
d_call: NA
j_call: TRBJ2-7

cdr3_aa: CASSQDQAGYEQYF
v_call: TRBV4-1
d_call: NA
j_call: TRBJ2-7